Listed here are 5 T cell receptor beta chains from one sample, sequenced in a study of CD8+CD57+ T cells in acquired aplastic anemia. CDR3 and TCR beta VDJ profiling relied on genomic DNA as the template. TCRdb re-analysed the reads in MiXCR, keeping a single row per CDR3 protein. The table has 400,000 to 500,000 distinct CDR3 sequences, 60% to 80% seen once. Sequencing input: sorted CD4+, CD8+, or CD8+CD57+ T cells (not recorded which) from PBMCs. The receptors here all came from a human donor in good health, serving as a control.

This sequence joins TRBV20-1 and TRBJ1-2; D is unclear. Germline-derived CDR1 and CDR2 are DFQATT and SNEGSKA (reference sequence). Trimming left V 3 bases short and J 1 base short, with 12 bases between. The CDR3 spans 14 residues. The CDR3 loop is CSASAGSSNYGYTF. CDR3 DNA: TGCAGTGCTAGTGCCGGATCGAGTAACTATGGCTACACCTTC.

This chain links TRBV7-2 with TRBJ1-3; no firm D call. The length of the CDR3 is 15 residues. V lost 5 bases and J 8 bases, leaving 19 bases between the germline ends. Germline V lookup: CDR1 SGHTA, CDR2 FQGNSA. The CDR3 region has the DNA TGTGCCAGCAGCCAACGGGGTCGCACCGGGGACACCATATATTTT. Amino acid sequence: CASSQRGRTGDTIYF.

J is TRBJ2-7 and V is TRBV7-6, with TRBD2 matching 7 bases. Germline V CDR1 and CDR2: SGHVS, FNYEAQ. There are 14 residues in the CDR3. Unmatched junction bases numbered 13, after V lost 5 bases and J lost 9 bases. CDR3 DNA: TGTGCCAGCAGCCCCGCCCGACTAGCCTCGGGGCAGTACTTC. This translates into CASSPARLASGQYF.

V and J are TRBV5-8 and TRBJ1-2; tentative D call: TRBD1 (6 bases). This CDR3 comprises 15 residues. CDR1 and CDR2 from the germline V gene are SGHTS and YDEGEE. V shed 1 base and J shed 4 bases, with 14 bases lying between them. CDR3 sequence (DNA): TGTGCCAGCAGCTTGCATACCAGGGGAGCCTATGGCTACACCTTC. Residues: CASSLHTRGAYGYTF.

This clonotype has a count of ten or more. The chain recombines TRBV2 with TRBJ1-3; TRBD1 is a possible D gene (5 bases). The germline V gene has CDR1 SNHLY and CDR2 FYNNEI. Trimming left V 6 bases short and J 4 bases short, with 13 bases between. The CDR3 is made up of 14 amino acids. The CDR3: CASRQTVDGNTIYF. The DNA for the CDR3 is TGTGCCAGCAGGCAGACAGTGGACGGAAACACCATATATTTT.